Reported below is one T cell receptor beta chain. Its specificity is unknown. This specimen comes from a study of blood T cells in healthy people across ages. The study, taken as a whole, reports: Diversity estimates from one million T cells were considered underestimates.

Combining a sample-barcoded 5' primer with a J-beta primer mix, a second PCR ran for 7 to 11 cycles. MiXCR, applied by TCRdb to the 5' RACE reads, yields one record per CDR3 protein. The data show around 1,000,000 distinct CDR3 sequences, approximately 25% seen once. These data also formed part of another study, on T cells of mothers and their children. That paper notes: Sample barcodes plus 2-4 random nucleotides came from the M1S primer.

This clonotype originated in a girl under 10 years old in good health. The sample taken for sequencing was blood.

CDR3 region: CASRPGYQNRPLHTF. In DNA form, the CDR3 reads TGTGCCAGCAGACCCGGTTACCAAAACAGGCCTTTGCACACCTTC. The gene calls are TRBV7-9 and TRBJ1-2, with D possibly being TRBD1 (5 bases). CDR1 is SEHNR, CDR2 FQNEAQ, per germline (reference sequence). The CDR3 is made up of 15 amino acids. V was clipped by 6 bases and J by 12 bases, with 26 bases between them.